The clone carrying this T cell receptor (beta chain) was counted only a few times. Its antigen is still unknown. According to the study, TCR beta libraries were built with iRepertoire HTBI primers and CDR3-region Arm-PCR. TCRdb passed the multiplex PCR reads through MiXCR, listing each CDR3 protein once. Among fewer than 350,000 distinct CDR3 sequences listed, 15% to 20% were seen once. Time point: newly diagnosed GD, antithyroid drugs for less than 3 months. PBMC RNA served as the TCR library source. An endocrinology department in Xi'an, China, recruited the patients. The germline CDR1 and CDR2 sequences are LGHDT and YNNKEL (reference sequence). CDR3 length equals 13 residues. Trimming pared 3 bases from V and 5 bases from J, leaving 8 bases between. The data stem from a study of regulatory T cells in long-lasting Graves disease. Study-level background: Patients newly diagnosed with Graves' had been on antithyroid drugs for under 3 months. General observations from the study: Patients whose Graves' disease persisted exhibited lower TCR diversity than those newly diagnosed. Persistent disease was associated with favored TRBV28 usage and with favored use of TRBJ1-2 and TRBJ2-5.

This rearrangement joins TRBV3-1 to TRBJ2-1; unclear D gene. The sequence came from a female donor with Graves disease. The material sequenced was peripheral blood mononuclear cells (PBMCs), taken at new diagnosis, from a patient treated with antithyroid drugs. CDR3 DNA: TGTGCCAGCAGCCAGAGGCTAGACAATGAGCAGTTCTTC. It encodes CASSQRLDNEQFF.